This TCR beta chain was obtained from a study of T cell responses to AZD1222 COVID-19 vaccine (dated by TCRdb to the early 2020s). For the wider study: AZD1222 recipients with second doses at about 4 weeks or about 12 weeks were pooled, because spike-specific TCR depth and breadth did not differ between schedules. A total of 233 trial participants underwent TCR sequencing, of whom about 210 had received two doses of AZD1222 and about 25 had received two doses of the MenACWY control vaccine. Trial participants were enrolled by age into 18-55, 56-69 and 70-plus year subgroups, with around 150, 28 and 57 TCR-sequenced participants respectively.

The time point label on this specimen signifies: baseline before first vaccination. Samples from vaccinated people were obtained from the UK trials COV001 and COV002, which included a single-blind randomized controlled phase 2/3 trial of AZD1222 (ChAdOx1 nCoV-19) in healthy adults. For TCRbeta chain sequencing, PBMC samples were collected from trial participants at day 0 and at day 28 after the second dose. The CDR3 regions of human TCRbeta chains were analyzed by immunosequencing. As for how the authors treated the data: Repertoire TCRs were matched against a reference library of SARS-CoV-2-specific TCRs generated with the MIRA antigen-specificity platform. Breadth was defined as the fraction of unique TCRs that were SARS-CoV-2-associated. Depth was defined as the fraction of total T cells that were SARS-CoV-2-associated. Using the MIRA data, every spike-specific TCR was mapped to the spike region that the TCR reacted to and assigned to either a CD4 or a CD8 class. Log10-transformed breadth and depth values were compared by one-way ANOVA with Sidak's multiple comparisons tests. TCRdb limited this immuneACCESS table to in-frame rearrangements with V and J called. A share of clones is missing; checked studies link under half to unresolved V genes, and the rest is unexplained. That table gives V, J and clone size, and the DNA gave D and trimming. The sample has roughly 150,000 clones on record, 85% to 95% of them singletons. 1.3% to 1.5% of the sample comes from the top ten.

As concerns this clone: Its binding antigen is unknown. No clone much larger than this one lies a single base away; base qualities are absent.

On the study overall, not on this receptor specifically: In the small 56-69-year group, the increase in depth fell short of significance, most likely because of low power. Because no day 14 peak-response samples were available, the repertoires could be characterized only after the peak T cell response. Conclusions about previously exposed vaccinees are limited, since just a handful of AZD1222 recipients were seropositive for SARS-CoV-2 at baseline. Reportedly, almost half of the unique spike-specific TCRs recognized epitopes lying outside the regions that are mutated in the B.1.351 and B.1.1.7 variants. After two AZD1222 doses, both the breadth and the depth of spike-specific TCRs were significantly higher than at day 0 and than in MenACWY recipients. Most participants were white British and females outnumbered males, and the authors suggested that clonal diversity may have been underestimated. Vaccine-associated CD4 TCRs spanned the whole spike protein, with dominant responses in regions 160-218 and 743-854.

Per the germline V gene, SGHTA is the CDR1 and FQGNSA is the CDR2. The junction carries 12 bases between V and J, which are trimmed by 2 bases and 5 bases respectively. The CDR3 spans 14 residues, from the cysteine through the phenylalanine. Just the 42-base CDR3 DNA is kept, in frame starting at base 1. The chain couples TRBV7-2 to TRBJ1-2; tentative D gene TRBD1, with 6 bases matching. This specimen consisted of peripheral blood, obtained on day 0 of AZD1222 vaccination. This TCR was sampled from an adult in good health. The DNA sequence follows: TGTGCCAGCAGCTTAAGGACAGTCTCGTATGGCTACACCTTC. This sequence encodes CASSLRTVSYGYTF.